This T cell receptor (beta chain) was observed in a study of T cell changes during pregnancy in multiple sclerosis. Some clones are missing from TCRdb's copy, which holds only in-frame ones; the method was immunoSEQ multiplex PCR. The data contain tens of thousands of clones, 92% of them singletons. The V gene's germline CDR1 is MNHEY and CDR2 SMNVEV (reference sequence). The CDR3 runs to 15 residues. With 4 bases clipped from V and 7 bases from J, the junction kept 4 bases outside the gene matches. The source of this sequence is a female donor with multiple sclerosis, enrolled in a pregnancy study. The sample in question was CD4+ T cells from peripheral blood mononuclear cells, obtained after pregnancy. The chain has TRBV27 and TRBJ2-1; the match to TRBD2 covers 13 bases. The CDR3 coding sequence is TGTGCCAGCAGTTATCGGGGACTAGCGGGAAATGAGCAGTTCTTC. Amino acids: CASSYRGLAGNEQFF.